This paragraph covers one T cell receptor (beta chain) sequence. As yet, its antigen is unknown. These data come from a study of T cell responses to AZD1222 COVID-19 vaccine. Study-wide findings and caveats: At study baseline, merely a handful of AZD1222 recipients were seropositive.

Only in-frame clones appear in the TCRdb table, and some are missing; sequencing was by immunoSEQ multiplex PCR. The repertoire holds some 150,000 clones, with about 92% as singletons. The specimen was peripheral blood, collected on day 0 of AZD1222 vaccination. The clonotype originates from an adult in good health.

The CDR3 here is CASSLVGATGYGYTF. The DNA for the CDR3 is TGTGCCAGCAGCTTGGTAGGGGCCACGGGGTATGGCTACACCTTC. The chain is built from TRBV5-5 and TRBJ1-2, with TRBD1 as a possible D gene (5 bases). CDR3 size: 15 residues. In germline, CDR1 is SGHKS, CDR2 YYEKEE (reference sequence). Trimming cost V 0 bases and J 5 bases, with 14 bases left between them.